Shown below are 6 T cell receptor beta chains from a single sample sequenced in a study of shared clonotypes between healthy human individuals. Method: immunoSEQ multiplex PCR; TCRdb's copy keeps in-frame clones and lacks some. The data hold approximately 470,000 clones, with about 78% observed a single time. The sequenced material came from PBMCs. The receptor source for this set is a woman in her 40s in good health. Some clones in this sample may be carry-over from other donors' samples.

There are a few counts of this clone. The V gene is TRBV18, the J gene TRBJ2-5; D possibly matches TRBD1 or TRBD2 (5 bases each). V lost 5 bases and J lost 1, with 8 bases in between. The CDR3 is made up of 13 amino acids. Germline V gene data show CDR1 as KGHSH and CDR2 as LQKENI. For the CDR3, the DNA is TGTGCCAGCTCAAAGGGGACCCAAGAGACCCAGTACTTC. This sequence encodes CASSKGTQETQYF.

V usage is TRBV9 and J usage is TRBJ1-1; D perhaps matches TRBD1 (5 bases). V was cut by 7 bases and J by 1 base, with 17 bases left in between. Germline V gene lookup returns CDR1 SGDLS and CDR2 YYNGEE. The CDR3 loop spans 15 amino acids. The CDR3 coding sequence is TGTGCCAGCCGGGGGATCGGGCAGGAGAACACTGAAGCTTTCTTT. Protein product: CASRGIGQENTEAFF.

In DNA form, the CDR3 reads TGTGCCAGCAGCTTAGCGCCCCTATTCAGGTCACCCCTCCACTTT. Residues: CASSLAPLFRSPLHF. V usage is TRBV7-9 and J usage is TRBJ1-6; D call uncertain. V lost 0 bases and J 10 bases, leaving 13 bases between the germline ends. Germline V gives CDR1 SEHNR, CDR2 FQNEAQ (reference sequence). CDR3 length: 15 residues.

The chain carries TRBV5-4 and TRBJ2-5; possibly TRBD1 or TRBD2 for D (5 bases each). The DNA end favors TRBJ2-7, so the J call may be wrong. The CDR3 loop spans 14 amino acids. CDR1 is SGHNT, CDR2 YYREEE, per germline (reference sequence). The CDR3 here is CASSGDGNSYEQYF. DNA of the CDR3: TGTGCCAGCAGCGGGGACGGAAACTCCTACGAGCAGTACTTC.

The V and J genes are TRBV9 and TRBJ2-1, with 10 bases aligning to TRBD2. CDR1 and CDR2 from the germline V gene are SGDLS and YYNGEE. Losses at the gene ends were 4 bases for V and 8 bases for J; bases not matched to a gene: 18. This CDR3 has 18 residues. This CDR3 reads CASSSGASGRGYLDEQFF. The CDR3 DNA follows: TGTGCCAGCAGCTCGGGGGCTAGCGGGAGAGGATATCTCGATGAGCAGTTCTTC.

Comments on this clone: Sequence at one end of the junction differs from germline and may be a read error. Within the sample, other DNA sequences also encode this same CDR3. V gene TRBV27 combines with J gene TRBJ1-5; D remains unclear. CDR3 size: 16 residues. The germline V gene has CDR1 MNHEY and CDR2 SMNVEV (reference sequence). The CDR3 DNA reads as TGTGCCAGCAGTTTAGTGCCCCCGCTAGGCAATCAACCCCAGCATTTT. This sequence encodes CASSLVPPLGNQPQHF.